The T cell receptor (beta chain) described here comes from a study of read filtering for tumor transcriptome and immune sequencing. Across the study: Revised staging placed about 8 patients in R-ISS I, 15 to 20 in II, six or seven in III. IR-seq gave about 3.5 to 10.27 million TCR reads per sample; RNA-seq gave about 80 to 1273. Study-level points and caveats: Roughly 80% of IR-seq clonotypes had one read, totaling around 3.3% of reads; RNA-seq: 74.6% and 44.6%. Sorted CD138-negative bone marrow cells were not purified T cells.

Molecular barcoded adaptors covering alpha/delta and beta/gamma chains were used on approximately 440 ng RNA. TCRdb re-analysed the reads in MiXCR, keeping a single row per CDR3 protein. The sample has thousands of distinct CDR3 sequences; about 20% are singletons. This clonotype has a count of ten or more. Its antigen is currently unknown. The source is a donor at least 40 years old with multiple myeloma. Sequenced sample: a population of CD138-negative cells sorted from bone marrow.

Here the CDR3 DNA reads TGTGCCAGCAGCTTAAGAAGGGAGGACGAAAAACTGTTTTTT. This sequence encodes CASSLRREDEKLFF. This chain links TRBV7-9 with TRBJ1-4; D not resolved. Germline V gene sequence: CDR1 SEHNR, CDR2 FQNEAQ (reference sequence). Trimming removed 2 bases at V and 8 bases at J, with 12 bases between. This CDR3 is 14 amino acids long.